The present T cell receptor (beta chain) was sequenced within a study of OX40 agonist ivuxolimab in advanced cancers. For the study at large: Every 2 weeks, patients got intravenous ivuxolimab at one of six dose levels (0.01-10 mg/kg).

Study results and caveats: At doses 0.1 to 3.0 mg/kg, CD4+ and CD8+ clones expanded.

Germline values: CDR1 MNHNS, CDR2 SASEGT. The V and J ends lost 2 bases and 0 bases respectively, with 14 bases between them. CDR3 length: 17 residues. The repertoire was sequenced with immunoSEQ multiplex PCR; TCRdb's copy has only in-frame clones and lacks some. The repertoire holds nearly 85,000 clones, with 83% as singletons. This clone was recorded a few times. Antigen unknown. Sequences were derived from CD4+ or CD8+ T cells sorted from blood, sampled in a trial of the OX40 agonist ivuxolimab. The V call is TRBV6-1, the J call TRBJ2-1, with no clear D. This sequence originates from an adult with an advanced solid tumor such as melanoma, head and neck, liver or kidney cancer. The CDR3 DNA reads as TGTGCCAGCAGTGAACTGTGGGGAAAGAGCTCCTACAATGAGCAGTTCTTC. This codes for CASSELWGKSSYNEQFF.